This TCR beta chain was identified during a study of CD8 T cells in ankylosing spondylitis. General study results and limits: Clones linked to disease, bearing a CD8+ phenotype, were relatively rare in peripheral blood. Disease-linked clones reportedly concentrated significantly in matched ankylosing spondylitis synovial fluid.

In the case of this clonotype: The antigen remains unidentified.

TCRdb re-called the 5' RACE reads through MiXCR, storing one row per CDR3 protein. Seen here are more than 150,000 distinct CDR3 sequences, around a sixth observed once, and the top ten hold 4.3%. The CDR3 consists of 14 residues. Trimming shortened V by 2 bases and J by 2 bases, and 10 bases separated the two germline ends. Per germline, CDR1 ENHRY and CDR2 SYGVKD. The sample taken for sequencing was blood, either unsorted or a sorted T cell fraction (not recorded which). This TCR was sampled from a male donor between 10 and 30 years old with ankylosing spondylitis or in good health (not recorded which). V usage is TRBV10-3 and J usage is TRBJ2-7; D unresolved. CDR3 protein: CAISEPVRAYEQYF. The DNA for the CDR3 is TGTGCCATCAGTGAGCCGGTTCGGGCCTACGAGCAGTACTTC.